A selection of T cell receptor beta chains follows, all from one sample in a study of blood T cells in healthy people across ages. TCRdb used MiXCR to reprocess the 5' RACE reads, holding one entry per CDR3 protein. The repertoire has roughly 1.5 million distinct CDR3 sequences, approximately 42% of them found once; the top ten carry under 5%. The specimen was blood. The receptors were sampled from a woman aged 18-35 years in good health. The CDR3 runs from the conserved cysteine through the conserved F or W. Each record gives: clone size, CDR3 length, V gene, CDR3 protein. The size of a clone is reported for some rows only, either as once, few or many, or as a class for expanded clones.

. | 17 | TRBV5-1 | CVSSSGALTSGVNEQFF
. | 11 | TRBV10-3 | CAISYSYGYTF
. | 17 | TRBV4-3 | CASSQQHGTGNTGELFF
few | 15 | TRBV9 | CASSVAGGSNQPQHF
few | 14 | TRBV9 | CASSVEGTAWEQFF
. | 16 | TRBV6-1 | CASKQEGQGSSYEQYF
many | 14 | TRBV11-2 | CASSLVIGGAKQFF
. | 15 | TRBV7-9 | CASSTRQGWNTEAFF
. | 15 | TRBV5-1 | CASRGTGAGYNEQYF
once | 13 | TRBV20-1 | CSAATARYYEQYF
. | 16 | TRBV27 | CASSLAGGNFNYGYTF
few | 13 | TRBV18 | CASSRTGDHEQFF
. | 15 | TRBV6-2/TRBV6-3 | CASNGLALNGDEQFF
. | 15 | TRBV5-4 | CASSLDPGTGNEQFF
many | 14 | TRBV11-2 | CASSLAPSPYEQYF
. | 19 | TRBV7-2 | CASSLRYLAVGGSFNEQFF
. | 18 | TRBV7-2 | CASSFSLAVAPSTDSQYF
few | 18 | TRBV7-9 | CASSPRLYLAGPNNEQFF
few | 13 | TRBV29-1 | CSVLARANTEAFF
few | 16 | TRBV15 | CATSRGGGIGTGELFF
. | 14 | TRBV28 | CAIDRSGSSYEQYF
few | 14 | TRBV7-8 | CASSLYRGEYTQYF
. | 16 | TRBV12-3/TRBV12-4 | CASSPRAGVSYNEQYF
. | 15 | TRBV27 | CASSSRGTLNYGYTF
few | 13 | TRBV20-1 | CSAGQGWNTEAFF
. | 13 | TRBV4-1 | CASSQETYHEQYF
once | 15 | TRBV5-5 | CASSRTSGGAREQYF
. | 17 | TRBV28 | CASSFFGQGERGNIQYF
. | 16 | TRBV11-2 | CASRTLMGRWDNEQFF
once | 15 | TRBV7-2 | CASSYHLGRGTEAFF
. | 17 | TRBV4-1 | CASSQDNAGVPKNIQYF
. | 13 | TRBV10-2 | CASSGSGKETQYF
few | 13 | TRBV7-6 | CASSLDYNSPLHF
. | 17 | TRBV27 | CASSLFMVGVGKGEQFF
. | 16 | TRBV7-8 | CASSSQGALTGTEAFF
. | 17 | TRBV28 | CASRSTLAGDGTDTQYF
. | 11 | TRBV29-1 | CSGRIGTEQYF
few | 15 | TRBV2 | CASSDPGISYNEQFF
. | 13 | TRBV6-6 | CASIKQRNAEAFF
few | 15 | TRBV6-5 | CASSLLVKGNSPLHF
few | 14 | TRBV20-1 | CSARARRSNEKLFF
. | 16 | TRBV4-2 | CASSQLPLGLGYEQYF
. | 19 | TRBV27 | CASTKTPGRSLRNTGELFF
. | 15 | TRBV29-1 | CSVDSQDSGANVLTF
. | 13 | TRBV9 | CASSAQLTDTQYF
. | 13 | TRBV2 | CASRVTDNYGYTF
. | 16 | TRBV4-3 | CASSQDIGTSIGELFF
few | 19 | TRBV6-5 | CASSLQGTSGYSGRKTQYF
few | 15 | TRBV20-1 | CSARGDRVRNQPQHF
. | 16 | TRBV9 | CASSDSPGRGRETQYF
. | 14 | TRBV29-1 | CSVAIERQGGEQYF
. | 14 | TRBV7-9 | CASSLPSRGNEQFF
. | 15 | TRBV7-2 | CASSRPRGPTDTQYF
. | 16 | TRBV6-5 | CASSLQTSGGRETQYF
. | 14 | TRBV20-1 | CSAIPGESDNEQFF
few | 16 | TRBV28 | CASLSPRSLHPNEQFF